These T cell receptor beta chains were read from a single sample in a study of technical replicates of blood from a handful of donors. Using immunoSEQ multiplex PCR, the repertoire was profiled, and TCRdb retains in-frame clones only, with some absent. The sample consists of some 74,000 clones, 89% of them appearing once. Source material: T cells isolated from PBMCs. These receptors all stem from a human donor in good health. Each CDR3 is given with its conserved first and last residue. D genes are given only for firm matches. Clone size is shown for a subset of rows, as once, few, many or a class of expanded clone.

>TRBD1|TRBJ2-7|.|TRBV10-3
TGTGCCATCAGCCCCAAAGGAGGGACAGGAGTCTACGAGCAGTACTTC
CAISPKGGTGVYEQYF
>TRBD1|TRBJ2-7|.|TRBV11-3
TGTGCCAGCAGCTTAGGCCACCGAACAGGGGACGAGCAGTACTTC
CASSLGHRTGDEQYF
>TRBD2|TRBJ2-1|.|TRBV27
TGTGCCAGCAGTTTAGGGCTAGCGGGAATCAATGAGCAGTTCTTC
CASSLGLAGINEQFF
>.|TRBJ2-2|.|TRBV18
TGTGCCAGCTCAGAGTTAGCGGAGGACACCGGGGAGCTGTTTTTT
CASSELAEDTGELFF
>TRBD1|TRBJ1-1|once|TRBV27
TGTGCCAGCAGTTTATCGGGACAGGCGAACACTGAAGCTTTCTTT
CASSLSGQANTEAFF
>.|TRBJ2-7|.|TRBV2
TGTGCCAGCACAGTGGGAGTCGGGGAGCAGTACTTC
CASTVGVGEQYF
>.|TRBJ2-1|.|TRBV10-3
TGTGCCATCAGTGAGACATCAGGGTTTAGTCTCTTC
CAISETSGFSLF
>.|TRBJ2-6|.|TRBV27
TGTGCCAGCAGTTCAAGAACGACTTACTACTCTGGGGCCAACGTCCTGACTTTC
CASSSRTTYYSGANVLTF
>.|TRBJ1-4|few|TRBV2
TGTGCCAGCAGTCAACAGGGTGCGGCTAATGAAAAACTGTTTTTT
CASSQQGAANEKLFF
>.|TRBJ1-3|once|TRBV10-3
TGTGCCATCAGTGAGTCTTCGGGGAAAGGAAACACCATATATTTT
CAISESSGKGNTIYF
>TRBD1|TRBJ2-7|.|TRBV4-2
TGTGCCAGCAGCCTTACAGCCGGGACAGGGTCCTACGAGCAGTACTTC
CASSLTAGTGSYEQYF
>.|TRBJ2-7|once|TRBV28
TGTGCCAGCAGTTCCGGGGAGTACTCCTACGAGCAGTACTTC
CASSSGEYSYEQYF
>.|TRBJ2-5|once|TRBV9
TGTGCCAGCAGTGGGGAGTTCGGGACCCAGTACTTC
CASSGEFGTQYF
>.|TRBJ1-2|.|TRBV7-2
TGTGCCAGCAGCTTAGCGGGGGCTAATCGCTACACCTTC
CASSLAGANRYTF
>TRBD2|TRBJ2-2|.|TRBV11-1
TGTGCCAGCAGCTTGACTAGCGGGAGGAGGTCTGGGGAGCTGTTTTTT
CASSLTSGRRSGELFF
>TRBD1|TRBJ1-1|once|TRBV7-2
TGTGCCAGCAGCCTACAGTCGACAGGGATTGGAACTGAAGCTTTCTTT
CASSLQSTGIGTEAFF
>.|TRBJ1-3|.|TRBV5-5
TGTGCCAGCAGTCCAGGCCTCTCAAGCTCTGGAAACACCATATATTTT
CASSPGLSSSGNTIYF
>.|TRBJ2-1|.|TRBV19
TGTGCCAGTAGTGTCCCCAGGGGCGCCTACAATGAGCAGTTCTTC
CASSVPRGAYNEQFF
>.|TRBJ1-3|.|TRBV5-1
TGCGCCAGCAGCTTGGTAGGCACAGCCGGAAACACCATATATTTT
CASSLVGTAGNTIYF
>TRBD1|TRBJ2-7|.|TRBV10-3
TGTGCCATCAGGAAGACAGGGGGCCACGAGCAGTACTTC
CAIRKTGGHEQYF
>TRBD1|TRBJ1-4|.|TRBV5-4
TGTGCCAGCAGCCGGGACAGGGGATCACTTAATGAAAAACTGTTTTTT
CASSRDRGSLNEKLFF
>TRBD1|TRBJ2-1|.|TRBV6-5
TGTGCCAGCAGTTTATATGGACAGGGAAAGGATGAGCAGTTCTTC
CASSLYGQGKDEQFF
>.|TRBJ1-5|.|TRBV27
TGTGCCAGCAGTTTATCTTCAGGCAATCAGCCCCAGCATTTT
CASSLSSGNQPQHF
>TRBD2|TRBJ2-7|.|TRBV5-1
TGCGCCAGCGGACTAGCGTTCTCCTACGAGCAGTACTTC
CASGLAFSYEQYF
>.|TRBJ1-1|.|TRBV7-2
TGTGCCAGCAGCTTGGAGCCTAACACTGAAGCTTTCTTT
CASSLEPNTEAFF